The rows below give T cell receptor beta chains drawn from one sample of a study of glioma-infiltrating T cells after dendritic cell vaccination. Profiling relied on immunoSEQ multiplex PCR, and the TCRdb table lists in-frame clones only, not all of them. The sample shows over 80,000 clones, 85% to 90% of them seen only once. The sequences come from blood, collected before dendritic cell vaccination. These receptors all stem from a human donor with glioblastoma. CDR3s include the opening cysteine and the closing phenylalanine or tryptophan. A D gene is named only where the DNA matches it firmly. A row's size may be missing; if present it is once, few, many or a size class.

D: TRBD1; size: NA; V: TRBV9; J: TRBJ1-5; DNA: TGTGCCAGCAGCGTAGACCGACAGGGCCAGCCCCAGCATTTT; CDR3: CASSVDRQGQPQHF
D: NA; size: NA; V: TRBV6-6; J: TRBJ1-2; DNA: TGTGCCAGCCTATCCGAGGATAACCCCTTGGATGGCTACACCTTC; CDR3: CASLSEDNPLDGYTF
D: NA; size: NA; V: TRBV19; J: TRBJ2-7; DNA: TGTGCCAGTCAAGACTGGAGCTCCTACGAGCAGTACTTC; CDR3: CASQDWSSYEQYF
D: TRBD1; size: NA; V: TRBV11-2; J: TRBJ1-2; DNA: TGTGCCAGCTCTTCCGGATATCGGGACAGATATTGCTTC; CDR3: CASSSGYRDRYCF
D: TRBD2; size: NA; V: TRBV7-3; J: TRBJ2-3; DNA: TGTGCCAGCAGTTATAGCGGGGGGGCGTCCACAGATACGCAGTATTTT; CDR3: CASSYSGGASTDTQYF
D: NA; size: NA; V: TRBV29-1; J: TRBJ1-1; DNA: TGCAGCGTTGAAGGCAGGTACATGAACACTGAAGCTTTCTTT; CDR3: CSVEGRYMNTEAFF
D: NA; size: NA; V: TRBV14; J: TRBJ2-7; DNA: TGTGCCAGCAGCCAAGATCGGGGGAGGGGGGGAGAGCAGTACTTC; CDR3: CASSQDRGRGGEQYF
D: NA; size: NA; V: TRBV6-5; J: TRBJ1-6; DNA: TGTGCCAGCAGCTACGGGGCCAGTCTTAATTCACCCCTCCACTTT; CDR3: CASSYGASLNSPLHF
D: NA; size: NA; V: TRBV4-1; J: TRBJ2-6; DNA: TGCGCCAGCAGAGCCGTTGGCTCTGGGGCCAACGTCCTGACTTTC; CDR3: CASRAVGSGANVLTF
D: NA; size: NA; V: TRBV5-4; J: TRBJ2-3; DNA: TGTGCCAGCACCACTAGATACACAGATACGCAGTATTTT; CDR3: CASTTRYTDTQYF
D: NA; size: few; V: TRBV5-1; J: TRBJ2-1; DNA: TGCGCCAGCAGCGAGAGACCCCGGAGATACAATGAGCAGTTCTTC; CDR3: CASSERPRRYNEQFF
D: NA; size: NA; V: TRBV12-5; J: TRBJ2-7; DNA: TGTGCGGGTGCTCAGGGGGGAACCTACGAGCAGTACTTC; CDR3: CAGAQGGTYEQYF
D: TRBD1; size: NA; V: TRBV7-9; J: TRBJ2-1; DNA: TGTGCCAGCAGCTTAGGGGGGACAGGGAATCGCGATGAGCAGTTCTTC; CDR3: CASSLGGTGNRDEQFF
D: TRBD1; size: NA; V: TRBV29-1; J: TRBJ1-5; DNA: TGCAGCGTGGGACAGGGGGTAGGTCAGCCCCAGCATTTT; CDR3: CSVGQGVGQPQHF
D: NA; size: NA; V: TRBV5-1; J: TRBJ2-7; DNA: TGCGCCAGCAGCTTGGCCGGGTTCGCGGGGAGGCCGTACGAGCAGTACTTC; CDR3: CASSLAGFAGRPYEQYF
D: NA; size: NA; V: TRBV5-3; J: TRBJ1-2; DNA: TGTGCCGCATGTCGCAGGAGGGGAGATGGCTATGGCTACACCTTC; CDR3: CAACRRRGDGYGYTF
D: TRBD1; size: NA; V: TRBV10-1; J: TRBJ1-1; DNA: TGCGCCTCCAGGGGGGACACTGAAGCTTTCTTT; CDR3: CASRGDTEAFF